Below, 8 T cell receptor beta chains from the same sample are listed, as sequenced in a study of shared clonotypes between healthy human individuals. The naive CD8 population came from CD45RO-negative cells selected for CCR7, without terminally differentiated effector memory CD45RA+ cells. Profiling relied on immunoSEQ multiplex PCR, and the TCRdb table lists in-frame clones only, not all of them. The sample contains some 1,900,000 clones, approximately 94% of which appear only once. Source material: naive CD8+ T cells sorted from blood. The source is a man between 18 and 35 years old in good health.

As for this clone: Likely a read error: the CDR3 ends without its conserved phenylalanine or tryptophan. It is unclear where the CDR3 begins or ends on the DNA, so no DNA is shown, and the CDR3 is as TCRdb lists it. The chain combines TRBV6-7 with TRBJ1-2. TRBV6-7 is designated an ORF whose function remains uncertain. The CDR3 length is 9 residues, termini included. This CDR3 is CASSYSGNL.

This clone appeared a few times. This sample includes further DNA sequences coding for the same CDR3. The V and J genes are TRBV28 and TRBJ1-5, with 9 bases that match TRBD1. V shed 5 bases, J shed 5 bases, and the junction held 7 bases outside the gene matches. The germline CDR1 and CDR2 sequences are MDHEN and SYDVKM. The CDR3 runs 15 residues. The CDR3 loop is CASSPQGARDQPQHF. As DNA, the CDR3 is TGTGCCAGCAGTCCACAGGGGGCGCGGGATCAGCCCCAGCATTTT.

This chain links TRBV27 with TRBJ2-1; D gene unclear. V lost 4 bases to trimming and J lost 10 bases, with 14 bases between them. This CDR3 contains 13 residues. Germline V CDR1 and CDR2: MNHEY, SMNVEV (reference sequence). DNA for the CDR3: TGTGCCAGCAGTTCCCCCCCTTCTTGGGAGCAGTTCTTC. Its protein product is CASSSPPSWEQFF.

The chain carries TRBV18 and TRBJ2-3; 7 positions match TRBD2. The J segment lost 0 bases and the V segment lost 5 bases, leaving 5 bases of the junction unmatched. The CDR3 is 15 amino acids. Looked up from germline, CDR1 is KGHSH and CDR2 is LQKENI. The CDR3 nucleotides read TGTGCCAGCTCATCTAGCGGATCTAGCACAGATACGCAGTATTTT. Amino acids: CASSSSGSSTDTQYF.

The gene calls are TRBV9 and TRBJ2-7; 7 bases match TRBD2. CDR3 size: 16 residues. V trimming: 4 bases; J trimming: 5 bases; junction bases outside the gene matches: 15. Germline V gives CDR1 SGDLS, CDR2 YYNGEE. The CDR3 is CASSPFPLGGPNEQYF. CDR3 in DNA: TGTGCCAGCAGCCCTTTCCCCCTGGGAGGGCCCAACGAGCAGTACTTC.

The rearrangement links TRBV4-1 to TRBJ1-5; TRBD1 is a possible D gene (6 bases). Germline CDR1 and CDR2: MGHRA and YSYEKL. Trimming cost V 2 bases and J 6 bases, with 14 bases left between them. The CDR3 spans 15 residues. This CDR3 is CASSQQGWVSQPQHF. For the CDR3, the DNA is TGCGCCAGCAGCCAACAGGGGTGGGTGAGTCAGCCCCAGCATTTT.

This clone appeared a single time. V is TRBV7-2 and J is TRBJ2-7; D is unclear. V shed 2 bases and J shed 7 bases, with 12 bases lying between them. Germline CDR1 reads SGHTA; CDR2 reads FQGNSA. The CDR3 is made up of 13 amino acids. CDR3 sequence reads: CASSLWAAWEQYF. CDR3 DNA: TGTGCCAGCAGCTTATGGGCGGCCTGGGAGCAGTACTTC.

This rearrangement joins TRBV6-7 to TRBJ2-7, with no clear D. TRBV6-7 is known as an ORF, though its function is uncertain. The CDR3 has 15 residues. V lost 6 bases and J lost 1, with 16 bases in between. CDR3 nucleotide sequence: TGTGCCAGCAGCCCCCTCCTTACCGGTTCCTACGAGCAGTACTTC. It encodes CASSPLLTGSYEQYF.